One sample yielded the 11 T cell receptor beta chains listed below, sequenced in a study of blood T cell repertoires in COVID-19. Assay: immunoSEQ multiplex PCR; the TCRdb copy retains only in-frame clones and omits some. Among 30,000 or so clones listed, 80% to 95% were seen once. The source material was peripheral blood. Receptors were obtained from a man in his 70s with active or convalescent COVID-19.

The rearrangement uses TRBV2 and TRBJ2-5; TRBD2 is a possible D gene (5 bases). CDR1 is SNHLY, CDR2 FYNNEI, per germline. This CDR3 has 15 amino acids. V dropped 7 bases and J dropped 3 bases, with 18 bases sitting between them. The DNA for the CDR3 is TGTGCCAGCAACTACCTTGGCGGGCCCGAAGAGACCCAGTACTTC. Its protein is CASNYLGGPEETQYF.

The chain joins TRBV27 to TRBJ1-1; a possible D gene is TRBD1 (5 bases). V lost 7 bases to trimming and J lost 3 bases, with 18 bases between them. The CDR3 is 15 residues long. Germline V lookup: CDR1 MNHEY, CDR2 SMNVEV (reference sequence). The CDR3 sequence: CASNTWEGLDTEAFF. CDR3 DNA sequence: TGTGCCAGCAACACTTGGGAGGGGCTCGACACTGAAGCTTTCTTT.

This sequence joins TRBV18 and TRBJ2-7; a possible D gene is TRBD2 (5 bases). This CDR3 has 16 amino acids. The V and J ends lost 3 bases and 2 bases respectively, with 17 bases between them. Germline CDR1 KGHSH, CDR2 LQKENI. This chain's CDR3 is CASSPTLGRAAYEQYF. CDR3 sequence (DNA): TGTGCCAGCTCACCCACCCTAGGACGAGCGGCCTACGAGCAGTACTTC.

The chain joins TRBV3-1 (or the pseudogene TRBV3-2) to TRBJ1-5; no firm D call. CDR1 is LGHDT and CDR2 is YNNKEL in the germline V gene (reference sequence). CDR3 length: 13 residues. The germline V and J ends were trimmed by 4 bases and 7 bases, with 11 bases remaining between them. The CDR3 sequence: CASSRGYQQPQHF. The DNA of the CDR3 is TGTGCCAGCAGCCGAGGGTATCAGCAGCCCCAGCATTTT.

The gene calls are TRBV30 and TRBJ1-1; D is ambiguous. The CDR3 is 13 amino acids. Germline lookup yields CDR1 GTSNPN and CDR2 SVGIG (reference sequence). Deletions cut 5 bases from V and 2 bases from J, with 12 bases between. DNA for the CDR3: TGTGCCTGGTCCCCAACTACAAACACTGAAGCTTTCTTT. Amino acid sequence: CAWSPTTNTEAFF.

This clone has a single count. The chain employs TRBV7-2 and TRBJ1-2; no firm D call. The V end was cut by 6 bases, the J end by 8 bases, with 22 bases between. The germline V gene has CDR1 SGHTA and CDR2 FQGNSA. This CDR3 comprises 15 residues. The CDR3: CASSFSVAGEGGYTF. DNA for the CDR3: TGTGCCAGCAGTTTCTCCGTGGCAGGTGAGGGAGGCTACACCTTC.

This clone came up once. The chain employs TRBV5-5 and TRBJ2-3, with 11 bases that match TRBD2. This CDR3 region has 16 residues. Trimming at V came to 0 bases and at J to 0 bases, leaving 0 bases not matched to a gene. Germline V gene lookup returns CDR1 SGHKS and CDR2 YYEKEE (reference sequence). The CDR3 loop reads CASSLGTSGSTDTQYF. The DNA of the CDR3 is TGTGCCAGCAGCTTGGGGACTAGCGGGAGCACAGATACGCAGTATTTT.

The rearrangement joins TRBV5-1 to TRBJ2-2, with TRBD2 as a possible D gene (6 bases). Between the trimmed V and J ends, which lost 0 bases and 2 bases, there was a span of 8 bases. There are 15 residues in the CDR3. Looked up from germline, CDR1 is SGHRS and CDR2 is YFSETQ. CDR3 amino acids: CASSLGLDNTGELFF. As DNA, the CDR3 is TGCGCCAGCAGCTTGGGACTAGATAACACCGGGGAGCTGTTTTTT.

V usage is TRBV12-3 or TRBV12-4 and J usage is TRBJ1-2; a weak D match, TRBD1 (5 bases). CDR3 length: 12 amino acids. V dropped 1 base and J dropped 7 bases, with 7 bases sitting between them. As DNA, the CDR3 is TGTGCCAGCAGTTTAGGCAGGGCTGGCTACACCTTC. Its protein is CASSLGRAGYTF.

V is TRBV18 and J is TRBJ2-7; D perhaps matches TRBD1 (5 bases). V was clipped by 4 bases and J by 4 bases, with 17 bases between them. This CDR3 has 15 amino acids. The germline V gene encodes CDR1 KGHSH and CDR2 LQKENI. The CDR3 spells CASSLTRVSDYEQYF. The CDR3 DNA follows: TGTGCCAGCTCACTAACCAGGGTGTCCGATTACGAGCAGTACTTC.

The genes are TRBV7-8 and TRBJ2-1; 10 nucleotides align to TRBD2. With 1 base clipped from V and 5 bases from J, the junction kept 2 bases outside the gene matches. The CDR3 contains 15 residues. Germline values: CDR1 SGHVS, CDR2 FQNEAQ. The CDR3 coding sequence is TGTGCCAGCAGCTTAGAACTAGCGGGAAACAATGAGCAGTTCTTC. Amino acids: CASSLELAGNNEQFF. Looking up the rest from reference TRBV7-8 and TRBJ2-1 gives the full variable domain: GAGVSQSPRYKVAKRGQDVALRCDPISGHVSLFWYQQALGQGPEFLTYFQNEAQLDKSGLPSDRFFAERPEGSVSTLKIQRTQQEDSAVYLCASSLELAGNNEQFFGPGTRLTVL.